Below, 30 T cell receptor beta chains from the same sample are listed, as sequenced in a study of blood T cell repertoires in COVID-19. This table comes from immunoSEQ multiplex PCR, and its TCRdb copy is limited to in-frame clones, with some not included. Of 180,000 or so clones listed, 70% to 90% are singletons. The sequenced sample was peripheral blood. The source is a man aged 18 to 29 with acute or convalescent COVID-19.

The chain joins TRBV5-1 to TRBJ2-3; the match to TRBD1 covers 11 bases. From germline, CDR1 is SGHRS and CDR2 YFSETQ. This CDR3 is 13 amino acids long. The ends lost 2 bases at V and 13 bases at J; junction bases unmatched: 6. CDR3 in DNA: TGCGCCAGCAGCTTTATCCGGGACAGGGGGGAGTATTTT. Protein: CASSFIRDRGEYF.

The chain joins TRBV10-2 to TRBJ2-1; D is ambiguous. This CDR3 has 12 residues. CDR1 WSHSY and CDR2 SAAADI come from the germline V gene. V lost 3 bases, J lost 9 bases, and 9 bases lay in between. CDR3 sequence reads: CASSETVGEQFF. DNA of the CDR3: TGCGCCAGCAGTGAAACGGTTGGTGAGCAGTTCTTC.

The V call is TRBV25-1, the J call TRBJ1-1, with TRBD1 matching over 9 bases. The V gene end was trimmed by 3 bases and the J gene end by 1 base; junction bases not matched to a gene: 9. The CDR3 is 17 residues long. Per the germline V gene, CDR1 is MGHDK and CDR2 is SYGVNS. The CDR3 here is CASSEGYRGLANTEAFF. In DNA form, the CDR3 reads TGTGCCAGCAGTGAGGGTTACAGGGGGCTAGCGAACACTGAAGCTTTCTTT.

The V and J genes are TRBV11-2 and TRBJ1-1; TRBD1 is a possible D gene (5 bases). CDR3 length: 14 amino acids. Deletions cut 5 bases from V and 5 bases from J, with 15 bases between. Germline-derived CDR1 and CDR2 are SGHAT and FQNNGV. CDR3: CASSPVAGRTEAFF. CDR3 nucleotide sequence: TGTGCCAGCAGCCCGGTTGCGGGGCGAACTGAAGCTTTCTTT. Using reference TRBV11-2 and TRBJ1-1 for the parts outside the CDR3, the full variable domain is EAGVAQSPRYKIIEKRQSVAFWCNPISGHATLYWYQQILGQGPKLLIQFQNNGVVDDSQLPKDRFSAERLKGVDSTLKIQPAKLEDSAVYLCASSPVAGRTEAFFGQGTRLTVV.

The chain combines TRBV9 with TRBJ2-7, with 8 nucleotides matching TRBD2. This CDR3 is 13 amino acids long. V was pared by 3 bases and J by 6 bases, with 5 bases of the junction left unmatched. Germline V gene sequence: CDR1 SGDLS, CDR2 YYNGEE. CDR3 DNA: TGTGCCAGCAGCGCGAGCGGGGGTGGCGAGCAGTACTTC. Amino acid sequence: CASSASGGGEQYF.

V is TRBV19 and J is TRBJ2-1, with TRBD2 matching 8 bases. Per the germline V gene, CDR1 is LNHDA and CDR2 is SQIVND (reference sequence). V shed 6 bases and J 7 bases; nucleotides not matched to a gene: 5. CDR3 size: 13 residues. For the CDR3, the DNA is TGTGCCAGTAGCGGGGGGGCTTGGAATGAGCAGTTCTTC. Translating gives CASSGGAWNEQFF.

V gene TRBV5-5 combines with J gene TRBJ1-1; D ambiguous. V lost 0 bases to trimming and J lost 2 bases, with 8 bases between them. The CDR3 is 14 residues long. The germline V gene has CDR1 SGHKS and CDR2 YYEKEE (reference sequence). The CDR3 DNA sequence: TGTGCCAGCAGCTTGGCACACACCAACACTGAAGCTTTCTTT. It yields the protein CASSLAHTNTEAFF.

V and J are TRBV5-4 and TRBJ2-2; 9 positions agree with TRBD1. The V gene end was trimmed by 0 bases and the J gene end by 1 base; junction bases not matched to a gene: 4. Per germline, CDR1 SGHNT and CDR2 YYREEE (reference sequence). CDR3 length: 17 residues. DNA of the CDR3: TGTGCCAGCAGCTTGGGAACAGGGGGCCGGAACACCGGGGAGCTGTTTTTT. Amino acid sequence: CASSLGTGGRNTGELFF.

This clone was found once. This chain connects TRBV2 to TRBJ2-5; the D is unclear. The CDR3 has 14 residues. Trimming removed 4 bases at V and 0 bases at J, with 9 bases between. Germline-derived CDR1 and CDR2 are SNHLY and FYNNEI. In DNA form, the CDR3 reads TGTGCCAGCAGTGTTCGGAGCGACCAAGAGACCCAGTACTTC. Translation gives CASSVRSDQETQYF.

The CDR3 DNA reads TGTGCCAGCAAACTGACCCGACATAGCAATCAGCCCCAGCATTTT. Amino acids: CASKLTRHSNQPQHF. This chain links TRBV2 with TRBJ1-5, with unresolved D. This CDR3 region has 15 residues. Trimming cost V 7 bases and J 0 bases, with 13 bases left between them. In germline, CDR1 is SNHLY, CDR2 FYNNEI. The variable domain in full, with the rest retrieved from reference TRBV2 and TRBJ1-5, is EPEVTQTPSHQVTQMGQEVILRCVPISNHLYFYWYRQILGQKVEFLVSFYNNEISEKSEIFDDQFSVERPDGSNFTLKIRSTKLEDSAMYFCASKLTRHSNQPQHFGDGTRLSIL.

This chain's CDR3 is CASSDAGAGKETQYF. In nucleotides, the CDR3 is TGTGCCAGCAGTGATGCAGGGGCTGGTAAGGAGACCCAGTACTTC. This chain links TRBV25-1 with TRBJ2-5; perhaps TRBD1 as D (6 bases). There are 15 residues in the CDR3. Trimming removed 3 bases at V and 5 bases at J, with 16 bases between. Germline V gives CDR1 MGHDK, CDR2 SYGVNS.

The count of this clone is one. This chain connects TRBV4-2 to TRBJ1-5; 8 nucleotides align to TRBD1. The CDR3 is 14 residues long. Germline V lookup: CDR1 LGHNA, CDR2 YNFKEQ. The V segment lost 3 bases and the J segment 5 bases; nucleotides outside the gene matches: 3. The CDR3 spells CASSHQGADQPQHF. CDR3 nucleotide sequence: TGTGCCAGCAGCCACCAGGGGGCGGATCAGCCCCAGCATTTT.

CDR3 bases: TGCAGTGCTAGGGGACTAGCGGAGCAGTTCTTC. Translated, it gives CSARGLAEQFF. The chain combines TRBV20-1 with TRBJ2-1; 10 positions match TRBD2. The CDR3 is made up of 11 amino acids. Germline trimming cut 3 bases from V and 10 bases from J; bases unmatched to any gene: 0. Looked up from germline, CDR1 is DFQATT and CDR2 is SNEGSKA (reference sequence).

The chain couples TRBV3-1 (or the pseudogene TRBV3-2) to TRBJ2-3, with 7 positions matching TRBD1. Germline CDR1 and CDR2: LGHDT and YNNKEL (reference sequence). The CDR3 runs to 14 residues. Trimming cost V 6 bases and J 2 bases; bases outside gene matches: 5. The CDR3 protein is CASSTGTATDTQYF. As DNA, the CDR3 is TGTGCCAGCAGTACCGGGACAGCCACAGATACGCAGTATTTT.

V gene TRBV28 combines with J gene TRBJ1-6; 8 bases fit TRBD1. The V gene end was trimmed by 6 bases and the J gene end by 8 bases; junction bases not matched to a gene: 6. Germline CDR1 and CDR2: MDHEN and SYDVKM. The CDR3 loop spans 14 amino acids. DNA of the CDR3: TGTGCCAGCAGCCCGGGACAGGACTATTCACCCCTCCACTTT. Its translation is CASSPGQDYSPLHF. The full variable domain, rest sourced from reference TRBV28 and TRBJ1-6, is DVKVTQSSRYLVKRTGEKVFLECVQDMDHENMFWYRQDPGLGLRLIYFSYDVKMKEKGDIPEGYSVSREKKERFSLILESASTNQTSMYLCASSPGQDYSPLHFGNGTRLTVT.

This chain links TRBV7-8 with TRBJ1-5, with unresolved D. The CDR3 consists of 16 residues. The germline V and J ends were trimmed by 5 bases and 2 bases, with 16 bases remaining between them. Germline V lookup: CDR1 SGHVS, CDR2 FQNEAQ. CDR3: CASSPDTRRGNQPQHF. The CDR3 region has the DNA TGTGCCAGCAGCCCTGACACCCGGCGGGGCAATCAGCCCCAGCATTTT.

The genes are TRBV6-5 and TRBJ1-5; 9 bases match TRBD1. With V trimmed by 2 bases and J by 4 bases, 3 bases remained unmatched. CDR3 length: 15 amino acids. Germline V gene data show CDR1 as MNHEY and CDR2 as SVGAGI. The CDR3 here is CASSYGQGLNQPQHF. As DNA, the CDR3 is TGTGCCAGCAGTTACGGACAGGGGTTGAATCAGCCCCAGCATTTT.

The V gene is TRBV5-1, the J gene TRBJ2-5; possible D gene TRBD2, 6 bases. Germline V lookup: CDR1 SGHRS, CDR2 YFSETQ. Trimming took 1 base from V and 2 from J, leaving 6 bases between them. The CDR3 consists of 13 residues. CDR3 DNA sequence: TGCGCCAGCAGCTTGAGCGGGCAAGAGACCCAGTACTTC. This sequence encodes CASSLSGQETQYF.

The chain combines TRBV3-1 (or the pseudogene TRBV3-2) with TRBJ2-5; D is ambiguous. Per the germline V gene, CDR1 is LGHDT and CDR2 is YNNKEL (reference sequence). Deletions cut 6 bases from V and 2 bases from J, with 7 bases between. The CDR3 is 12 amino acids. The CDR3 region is CASSHLQETQYF. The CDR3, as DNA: TGTGCCAGCAGTCATTTGCAAGAGACCCAGTACTTC.

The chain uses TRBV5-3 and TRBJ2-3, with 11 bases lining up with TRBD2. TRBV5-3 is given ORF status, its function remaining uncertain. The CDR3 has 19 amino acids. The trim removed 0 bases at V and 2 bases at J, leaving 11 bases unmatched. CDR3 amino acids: CARSLAGSGGAMVTDTQYF. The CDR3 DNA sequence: TGTGCCAGAAGCTTGGCAGGTAGCGGGGGGGCGATGGTCACAGATACGCAGTATTTT.

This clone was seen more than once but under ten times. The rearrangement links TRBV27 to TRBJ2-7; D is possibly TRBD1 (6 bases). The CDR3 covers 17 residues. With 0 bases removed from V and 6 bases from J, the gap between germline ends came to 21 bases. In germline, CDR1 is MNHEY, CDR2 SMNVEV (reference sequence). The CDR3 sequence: CASSLSPRRSGVTEQYF. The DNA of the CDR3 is TGTGCCAGCAGTTTATCCCCGAGGAGGTCAGGGGTTACCGAGCAGTACTTC.

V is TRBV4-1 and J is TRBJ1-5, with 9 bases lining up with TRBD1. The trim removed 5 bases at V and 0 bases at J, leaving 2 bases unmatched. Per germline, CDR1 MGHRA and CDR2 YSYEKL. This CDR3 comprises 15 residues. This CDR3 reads CASSWTGDSNQPQHF. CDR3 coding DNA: TGCGCCAGCAGCTGGACAGGGGATAGCAATCAGCCCCAGCATTTT.

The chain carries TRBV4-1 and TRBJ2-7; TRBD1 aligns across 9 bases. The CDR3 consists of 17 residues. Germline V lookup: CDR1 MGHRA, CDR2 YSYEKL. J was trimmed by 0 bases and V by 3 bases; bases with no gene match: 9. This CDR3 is CASSQEHGTGLSYEQYF. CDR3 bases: TGCGCCAGCAGCCAGGAACACGGGACAGGGCTCTCCTACGAGCAGTACTTC.

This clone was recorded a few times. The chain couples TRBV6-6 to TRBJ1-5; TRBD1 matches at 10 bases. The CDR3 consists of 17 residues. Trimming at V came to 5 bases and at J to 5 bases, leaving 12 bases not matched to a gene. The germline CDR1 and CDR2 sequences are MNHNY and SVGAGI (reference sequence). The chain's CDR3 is CASSPPDRGLEDQPQHF. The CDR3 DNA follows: TGTGCCAGCAGTCCCCCAGACAGGGGGCTTGAGGATCAGCCCCAGCATTTT.

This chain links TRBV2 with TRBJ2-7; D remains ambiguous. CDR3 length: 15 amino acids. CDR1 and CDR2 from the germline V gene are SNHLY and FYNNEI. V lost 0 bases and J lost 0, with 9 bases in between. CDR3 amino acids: CASSEAGPISYEQYF. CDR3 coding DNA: TGTGCCAGCAGTGAAGCCGGTCCGATCTCCTACGAGCAGTACTTC.

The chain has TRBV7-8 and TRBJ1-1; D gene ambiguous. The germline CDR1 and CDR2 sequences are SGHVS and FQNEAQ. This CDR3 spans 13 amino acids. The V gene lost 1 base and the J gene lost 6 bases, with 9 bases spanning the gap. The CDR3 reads CASSLVRAAEAFF. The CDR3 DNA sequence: TGTGCCAGCAGCTTAGTTCGTGCGGCTGAAGCTTTCTTT.

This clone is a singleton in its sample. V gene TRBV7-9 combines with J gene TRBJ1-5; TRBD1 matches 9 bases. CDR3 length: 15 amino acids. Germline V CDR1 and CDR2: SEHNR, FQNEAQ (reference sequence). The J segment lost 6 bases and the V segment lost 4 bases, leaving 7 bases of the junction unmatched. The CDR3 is CASSSPGTGIQPQHF. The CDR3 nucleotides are TGTGCCAGCAGCTCCCCCGGGACAGGGATTCAGCCCCAGCATTTT.

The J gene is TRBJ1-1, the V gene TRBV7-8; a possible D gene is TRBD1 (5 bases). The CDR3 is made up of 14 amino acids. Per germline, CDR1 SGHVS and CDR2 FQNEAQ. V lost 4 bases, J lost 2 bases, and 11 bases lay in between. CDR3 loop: CASSSTDTNTEAFF. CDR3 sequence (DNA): TGTGCCAGCAGCTCTACGGACACTAACACTGAAGCTTTCTTT.

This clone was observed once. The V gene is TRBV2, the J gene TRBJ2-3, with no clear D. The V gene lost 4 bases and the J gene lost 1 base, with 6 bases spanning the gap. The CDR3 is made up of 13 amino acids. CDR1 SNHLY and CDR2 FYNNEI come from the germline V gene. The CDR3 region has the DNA TGTGCCAGCAGTGGCGAGCGCACAGATACGCAGTATTTT. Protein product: CASSGERTDTQYF.

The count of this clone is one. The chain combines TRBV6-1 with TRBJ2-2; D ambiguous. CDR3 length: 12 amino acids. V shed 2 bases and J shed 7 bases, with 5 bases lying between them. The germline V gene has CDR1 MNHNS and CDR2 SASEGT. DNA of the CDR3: TGTGCCAGCAGTGAAATTAGCGGGGAGCTGTTTTTT. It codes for CASSEISGELFF.